This TCR beta chain derives from a study of read filtering for tumor transcriptome and immune sequencing. Whole-study context: Mean patient age was 65.9 years, range roughly 47 to 90; 16 to 20 male, 14 female. R-ISS stage counts were under 10 for I, 15 to 20 for II, six or seven for III. After DNase treatment, RNA was made into whole-transcriptome libraries. Per sample, TCR-region reads ranged about 4 to 11 million by IR-seq, roughly 85 to 1,400 by RNA-seq.

The library was built from roughly 400 ng RNA with molecular barcoded adaptors for alpha/delta and beta/gamma chains. TCRdb processed the reads anew with MiXCR; each CDR3 protein has one entry. The sample holds under 25,000 distinct CDR3 sequences, approximately 15% seen once. This clonotype was recorded at least ten times. The CDR3 has 14 amino acids. V gave up 2 bases and J gave up 6 bases; unmatched junction bases: 3. Germline V gene lookup returns CDR1 SEHNR and CDR2 FQNEAQ (reference sequence). Specimen: a population of CD138-negative cells sorted from bone marrow. This chain connects TRBV7-9 to TRBJ1-4; TRBD1 matches 7 bases. This clonotype was obtained from a donor at least 40 years old with multiple myeloma. The CDR3 region is CASSLPGQDEKLFF. Here the CDR3 DNA reads TGTGCCAGCAGCTTACCAGGACAGGATGAAAAACTGTTTTTT.